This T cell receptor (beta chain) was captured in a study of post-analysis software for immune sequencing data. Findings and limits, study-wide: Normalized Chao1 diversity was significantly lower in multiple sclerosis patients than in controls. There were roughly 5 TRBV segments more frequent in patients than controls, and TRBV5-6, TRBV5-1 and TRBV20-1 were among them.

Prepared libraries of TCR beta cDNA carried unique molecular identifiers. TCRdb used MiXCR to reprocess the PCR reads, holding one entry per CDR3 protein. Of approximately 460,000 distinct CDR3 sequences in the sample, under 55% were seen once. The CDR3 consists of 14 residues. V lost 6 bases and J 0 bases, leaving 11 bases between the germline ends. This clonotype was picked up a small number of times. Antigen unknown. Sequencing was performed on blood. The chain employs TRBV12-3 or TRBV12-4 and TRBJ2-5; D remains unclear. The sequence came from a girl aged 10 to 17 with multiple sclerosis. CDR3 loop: CASRSVVNQETQYF. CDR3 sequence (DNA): TGTGCCAGCAGGTCGGTCGTTAACCAAGAGACCCAGTACTTC.